The 30 T cell receptor beta chains below were found in one sample sequenced in a study of shared clonotypes between healthy human individuals. Clones were sequenced by immunoSEQ multiplex PCR, and TCRdb holds only the in-frame ones, with some missing. The sample records 1.4 million or so clones, just under 99% being singletons. The sequenced material came from naive CD4+ T cells sorted from blood. Documented subset: CD45RA+ positively selected. The receptors shown here come from a man between 25 and 39 years old in good health.

This clone showed up just once. This chain uses TRBV7-2 with TRBJ1-5; the D gene is possibly TRBD1 (5 bases). Trimming stripped 5 bases from V and 3 bases from J, with 11 bases between. The CDR3 runs to 14 residues. CDR1 and CDR2 (germline): SGHTA, FQGNSA. This CDR3 is CASSPAGVNQPQHF. Written as DNA, the CDR3 is TGTGCCAGCAGCCCCGCGGGGGTCAATCAGCCCCAGCATTTT.

This clone was detected once. V is TRBV10-3 and J is TRBJ1-1, with a possible D match to TRBD1 (5 bases). Germline lookup yields CDR1 ENHRY and CDR2 SYGVKD. CDR3 length: 15 residues. Trimming stripped 3 bases from V and 2 bases from J, with 13 bases between. CDR3 residues: CAISDTGTPNTEAFF. The CDR3 DNA follows: TGTGCCATCAGTGATACGGGGACCCCTAACACTGAAGCTTTCTTT.

With regard to this clone: At the DNA level, this CDR3 is encoded by other sequences in the same sample as well. V usage is TRBV9 and J usage is TRBJ2-7; the match to TRBD2 covers 9 bases. Germline trimming cut 0 bases from V and 7 bases from J; bases unmatched to any gene: 8. Per the germline V gene, CDR1 is SGDLS and CDR2 is YYNGEE. CDR3 length: 15 residues. CDR3 region: CASSVVAGGPGEQYF. CDR3 bases: TGTGCCAGCAGCGTAGTCGCGGGAGGGCCAGGTGAGCAGTACTTC.

The chain is built from TRBV2 and TRBJ1-5; unclear D gene. CDR1 and CDR2 (germline): SNHLY, FYNNEI. Trimming took 0 bases from V and 2 from J, leaving 14 bases between them. The CDR3 length is 17 residues. The CDR3 DNA reads as TGTGCCAGCAGTGAAGCGACGGAGGGTCTGGGCAATCAGCCCCAGCATTTT. Amino acids: CASSEATEGLGNQPQHF.

V usage is TRBV5-4 and J usage is TRBJ2-3; D might be TRBD2 (5 bases). CDR3 size: 14 residues. The germline V gene has CDR1 SGHNT and CDR2 YYREEE (reference sequence). V shed 4 bases and J shed 6 bases, with 15 bases lying between them. The CDR3 region is CASSPWRLSDTQYF. The CDR3 coding sequence is TGTGCCAGCAGCCCATGGAGACTATCGGATACGCAGTATTTT.

The rearrangement links TRBV7-9 to TRBJ2-5; TRBD2 agrees at 12 bases. Germline CDR1 is SEHNR and CDR2 is FQNEAQ (reference sequence). The CDR3 is made up of 17 amino acids. Losses at the gene ends were 5 bases for V and 4 bases for J; bases not matched to a gene: 11. In DNA form, the CDR3 reads TGTGCCAGCAGCGGGGGTGCTAGCGGGAGGGCCGCAGAGACCCAGTACTTC. The encoded protein is CASSGGASGRAAETQYF.

The chain has TRBV5-6 and TRBJ1-5; D gene uncertain. Germline V gene sequence: CDR1 SGHDT, CDR2 YYEEEE. V lost 2 bases to trimming and J lost 2 bases, with 14 bases between them. CDR3 length equals 16 residues. The CDR3 DNA sequence: TGTGCCAGCAGCTTATTTGTGGGAAGCGGCAATCAGCCCCAGCATTTT. Encoded protein: CASSLFVGSGNQPQHF.

The chain recombines TRBV7-3 with TRBJ1-1; 8 bases are a match to TRBD1. Germline CDR1 reads SGHTA; CDR2 reads FQGTGA. J was trimmed by 4 bases and V by 5 bases; bases with no gene match: 15. This CDR3 region has 17 residues. The chain's CDR3 is CASSPNPVGQGGTEAFF. CDR3 nucleotide sequence: TGTGCCAGCAGCCCTAATCCAGTAGGACAGGGCGGCACTGAAGCTTTCTTT.

V gene TRBV19 combines with J gene TRBJ1-1; D possibly corresponds to TRBD1 (5 bases). Trimming removed 3 bases from V and 1 base from J, with 15 bases in between. The CDR3 runs 16 residues. Germline CDR1 is LNHDA and CDR2 is SQIVND (reference sequence). DNA for the CDR3: TGTGCCAGTAGTATTGTCGCGGCGGGGGGGAACACTGAAGCTTTCTTT. It is translated as CASSIVAAGGNTEAFF.

This clone was observed a handful of times. The chain uses TRBV5-8 and TRBJ2-7; possibly TRBD2 for D (5 bases). The CDR3 is 16 residues long. V shed 5 bases and J shed 3 bases, with 21 bases lying between them. From germline, CDR1 is SGHTS and CDR2 YDEGEE. This CDR3 is CASRSVHRGRIYEQYF. The CDR3, as DNA: TGTGCCAGCAGGAGTGTCCATCGGGGTCGGATCTACGAGCAGTACTTC.

The V gene is TRBV6-1, the J gene TRBJ2-3; 7 bases match TRBD2. The germline CDR1 and CDR2 sequences are MNHNS and SASEGT. J gave up 0 bases and V 4 bases, and 13 bases lay outside the gene matches. The CDR3 spans 18 residues. The DNA of the CDR3 is TGTGCCAGCAGTGGGCCGGGGTCCTGGCGGGAGAGCACAGATACGCAGTATTTT. Residues: CASSGPGSWRESTDTQYF.

The rearrangement links TRBV19 to TRBJ1-5; TRBD1 might be the D (5 bases). Trimming took off 2 bases at V and 2 bases at J, with 16 bases between the two ends. CDR1 is LNHDA, CDR2 SQIVND, per germline (reference sequence). CDR3 length: 17 amino acids. The CDR3 DNA is TGTGCCAGTAGTATACGAGGGGTCGGTGGCGGCAATCAGCCCCAGCATTTT. It yields the protein CASSIRGVGGGNQPQHF.

The rearrangement joins TRBV11-2 to TRBJ2-5; TRBD1 might be the D (5 bases). Germline-derived CDR1 and CDR2 are SGHAT and FQNNGV. CDR3 size: 15 residues. The ends were cut back, 4 bases at V and 0 bases at J, with 12 bases in the middle. In DNA form, the CDR3 reads TGTGCCAGCAGCTCCACCCGGACATACCAAGAGACCCAGTACTTC. This sequence encodes CASSSTRTYQETQYF.

The rearrangement links TRBV6-4 to TRBJ1-1; no reliable D call. CDR3 length equals 10 residues. From germline, CDR1 is MRHNA and CDR2 SNTAGT. The germline V and J ends were trimmed by 4 bases and 8 bases, with 5 bases remaining between them. The CDR3 DNA reads TGTGCCAGCAGTGCCATGGAAGCTTTCTTT. As protein: CASSAMEAFF.

The chain links TRBV5-1 to TRBJ2-2, with D possibly being TRBD1 (6 bases). This CDR3 has 15 amino acids. CDR1 SGHRS and CDR2 YFSETQ come from the germline V gene. Trimming stripped 4 bases from V and 1 base from J, with 11 bases between. CDR3 loop: CASSPRQENTGELFF. The CDR3 DNA is TGCGCCAGCAGCCCGCGACAGGAGAACACCGGGGAGCTGTTTTTT. Full variable domain (remainder filled in from reference TRBV5-1 and TRBJ2-2): KAGVTQTPRYLIKTRGQQVTLSCSPISGHRSVSWYQQTPGQGLQFLFEYFSETQRNKGNFPGRFSGRQFSNSRSEMNVSTLELGDSALYLCASSPRQENTGELFFGEGSRLTVL.

The chain employs TRBV5-1 and TRBJ2-7; 12 bases are a match to TRBD1. V lost 4 bases and J lost 7; bases outside the gene matches: 15. This CDR3 contains 17 residues. CDR1 and CDR2 from the germline V gene are SGHRS and YFSETQ. The CDR3 is CASSEPGTGGEALEQYF. The CDR3 DNA sequence: TGCGCCAGCAGCGAGCCCGGGACAGGGGGCGAGGCGTTGGAGCAGTACTTC.

The rearrangement joins TRBV2 to TRBJ2-1, with 8 bases identical to TRBD1. With V trimmed by 6 bases and J by 7 bases, 14 bases remained unmatched. The germline V gene encodes CDR1 SNHLY and CDR2 FYNNEI. This CDR3 spans 16 amino acids. For the CDR3, the DNA is TGTGCCAGCAGCCTAATAACGACAGGGGTAGGAAATGAGCAGTTCTTC. Amino acids: CASSLITTGVGNEQFF.

This chain connects TRBV7-2 to TRBJ2-5; 14 bases align to TRBD2. There are 16 residues in the CDR3. The V gene end was trimmed by 3 bases and the J gene end by 6 bases; junction bases not matched to a gene: 6. From germline, CDR1 is SGHTA and CDR2 FQGNSA. The CDR3 loop is CASSFGTSGRGKTQYF. The CDR3 DNA follows: TGTGCCAGCAGCTTCGGGACTAGCGGGAGAGGGAAGACCCAGTACTTC.

The chain couples TRBV9 to TRBJ2-3; 8 bases are shared with TRBD1. Trimming removed 0 bases from V and 0 bases from J; junction bases left unmatched: 12. The CDR3 is 19 amino acids. CDR1 is SGDLS and CDR2 is YYNGEE in the germline V gene. CDR3 in DNA: TGTGCCAGCAGCGTAGACCATACGTACTCAGGGGGCAGCACAGATACGCAGTATTTT. The encoded protein is CASSVDHTYSGGSTDTQYF.

This sequence joins TRBV2 and TRBJ1-2, with 9 bases aligning to TRBD1. Germline CDR1 reads SNHLY; CDR2 reads FYNNEI. Trimming took 7 bases from V and 6 from J; bases not matched to a gene: 6. The CDR3 extends over 13 amino acids. The CDR3 DNA reads as TGTGCCAGCAACCAGGACAGGGGCAATGGCTACACCTTC. Translating gives CASNQDRGNGYTF.

CDR3 nucleotides: TGTGCCAGCAGGATCGAGTCTACCGGGGAGCTGTTTTTT. Amino acid sequence: CASRIESTGELFF. V usage is TRBV2 and J usage is TRBJ2-2; D remains ambiguous. Per the germline V gene, CDR1 is SNHLY and CDR2 is FYNNEI. V dropped 6 bases and J dropped 5 bases, with 10 bases sitting between them. The CDR3 contains 13 residues.

The rearrangement links TRBV7-2 to TRBJ1-1; no clear D. This CDR3 is 13 amino acids long. Between the trimmed V and J ends, which lost 2 bases and 7 bases, there was a span of 11 bases. Germline-derived CDR1 and CDR2 are SGHTA and FQGNSA. CDR3 nucleotides: TGTGCCAGCAGCTTAAGGTGGGCGGGTGAAGCTTTCTTT. Protein product: CASSLRWAGEAFF.

J is TRBJ2-3 and V is TRBV6-1; 8 bases match TRBD2. The CDR3 length is 16 residues. The germline V gene has CDR1 MNHNS and CDR2 SASEGT. With V trimmed by 4 bases and J by 3 bases, 9 bases remained unmatched. The CDR3 DNA follows: TGTGCCAGCAGTGGATTAGGACTAGCTTCAACAGATACGCAGTATTTT. Translation: CASSGLGLASTDTQYF.

This clone is a singleton in its sample. This CDR3 reads CASSFGGARDYGYTF. The DNA for the CDR3 is TGCGCCAGCAGCTTTGGGGGGGCGCGGGACTATGGCTACACCTTC. The gene calls are TRBV5-1 and TRBJ1-2; possible D gene TRBD1, 6 bases. Germline CDR1 and CDR2: SGHRS and YFSETQ. V was cut by 2 bases and J by 3 bases, with 14 bases left in between. This CDR3 region has 15 residues.

This chain uses TRBV2 with TRBJ2-1; D is possibly TRBD1 or TRBD2 (5 bases each). The CDR3 runs to 13 residues. Trimming left V 7 bases short and J 5 bases short, with 12 bases between. Germline V gene lookup returns CDR1 SNHLY and CDR2 FYNNEI. The CDR3 nucleotides read TGTGCCAGCACCCGGGACCCAGACAATGAGCAGTTCTTC. Amino acid sequence: CASTRDPDNEQFF.

The V and J genes are TRBV2 and TRBJ1-2, with unresolved D. CDR1 is SNHLY, CDR2 FYNNEI, per germline. V dropped 0 bases and J dropped 2 bases, with 7 bases sitting between them. The CDR3 has 14 amino acids. The CDR3 here is CASSEARGNYGYTF. CDR3 in DNA: TGTGCCAGCAGTGAAGCCAGAGGGAACTATGGCTACACCTTC.

The CDR3: CASSETGYRYEQYF. The CDR3 DNA follows: TGTGCCAGCAGCGAGACAGGGTATCGGTACGAGCAGTACTTC. The V call is TRBV2, the J call TRBJ2-7, with TRBD1 matching 7 bases. This CDR3 region has 14 residues. CDR1 and CDR2 from the germline V gene are SNHLY and FYNNEI. V trimming: 6 bases; J trimming: 4 bases; junction bases outside the gene matches: 9.

This clone is a singleton in its sample. The genes are TRBV5-6 and TRBJ2-7, with 15 positions matching TRBD2. The junction had 13 bases not matched to a gene; V was cut back by 2 bases and J by 7 bases. Germline V CDR1 and CDR2: SGHDT, YYEEEE. CDR3 length equals 18 residues. The CDR3 loop is CASSFGLAGGPLLGEQYF. In nucleotides, the CDR3 is TGTGCCAGCAGCTTCGGACTAGCGGGAGGGCCATTGTTGGGGGAGCAGTACTTC.

This clone showed up just once. This sequence joins TRBV7-9 and TRBJ2-7; 8 bases are a match to TRBD1. Per germline, CDR1 SEHNR and CDR2 FQNEAQ (reference sequence). The V and J ends lost 2 bases and 0 bases, in that order; junction bases with no gene match: 9. The CDR3 spans 17 residues. CDR3 amino acids: CASSLLGTGVLSYEQYF. As DNA, the CDR3 is TGTGCCAGCAGCTTATTAGGGACAGGAGTCCTCTCCTACGAGCAGTACTTC.

The V call is TRBV7-9, the J call TRBJ1-2; maybe TRBD1 (5 bases). In germline, CDR1 is SEHNR, CDR2 FQNEAQ (reference sequence). The CDR3 spans 12 residues. Trimming removed 5 bases at V and 8 bases at J, with 12 bases between. In nucleotides, the CDR3 is TGTGCCAGCAGCACCGGGGGAAGGGGCTACACCTTC. Translated: CASSTGGRGYTF. The full variable domain, its missing parts supplied by reference TRBV7-9 and TRBJ1-2, is DTGVSQNPRHKITKRGQNVTFRCDPISEHNRLYWYRQTLGQGPEFLTYFQNEAQLEKSRLLSDRFSAERPKGSFSTLEIQRTEQGDSAMYLCASSTGGRGYTFGSGTRLTVV.